A single sample gave rise to the 5 T cell receptor beta chains below, sequenced in a study of blood T cell repertoires in COVID-19. Method: immunoSEQ multiplex PCR; TCRdb's copy keeps in-frame clones and lacks some. Of roughly 290,000 clones in the sample, around 91% were seen once. Sequencing was performed on peripheral blood. These receptors came from a woman aged 55-70 years with acute or convalescent COVID-19.

The rearrangement joins TRBV28 to TRBJ1-2; D is perhaps TRBD1 (5 bases). The germline gives CDR1 MDHEN, CDR2 SYDVKM. This CDR3 region has 14 residues. The ends were cut back, 6 bases at V and 2 bases at J, with 13 bases in the middle. CDR3 sequence reads: CASRGGRGNYGYTF. The DNA of the CDR3 is TGTGCCAGCAGGGGGGGACGGGGAAACTATGGCTACACCTTC.

This clone was recorded at least ten times. The rearrangement joins TRBV6-2 or TRBV6-3 to TRBJ1-2; 7 bases fit TRBD1. This CDR3 has 13 residues. CDR1 MNHEY and CDR2 SVGEGT come from the germline V gene. V dropped 3 bases and J dropped 8; count of bases not matched to a gene: 6. DNA for the CDR3: TGTGCCAGCAGTTATACAGGGGCTGGCGGCTACACCTTC. As protein: CASSYTGAGGYTF.

This chain links TRBV6-5 with TRBJ2-7, with 9 bases identical to TRBD1. Germline V gene lookup returns CDR1 MNHEY and CDR2 SVGAGI. The ends lost 0 bases at V and 1 base at J; junction bases unmatched: 4. The CDR3 length is 16 residues. DNA of the CDR3: TGTGCCAGCAGTTACTCCGTCGGGACAGGGTCCTACGAGCAGTACTTC. Translated: CASSYSVGTGSYEQYF.

V and J are TRBV19 and TRBJ2-3, with TRBD2 identical over 7 bases. This CDR3 contains 14 residues. Trimming removed 5 bases from V and 4 bases from J; junction bases left unmatched: 6. Germline lookup yields CDR1 LNHDA and CDR2 SQIVND (reference sequence). CDR3 in amino acids: CASSPGGGADTQYF. CDR3 DNA: TGTGCCAGTAGTCCAGGTGGGGGGGCAGATACGCAGTATTTT. Filled out from reference TRBV19 and TRBJ2-3, the complete variable domain reads DGGITQSPKYLFRKEGQNVTLSCEQNLNHDAMYWYRQDPGQGLRLIYYSQIVNDFQKGDIAEGYSVSREKKESFPLTVTSAQKNPTAFYLCASSPGGGADTQYFGPGTRLTVL.

This clone was found once. The chain has TRBV3-1 (or the pseudogene TRBV3-2) and TRBJ1-4, with 9 bases lining up with TRBD1. V shed 4 bases, J shed 7 bases, and the junction held 7 bases outside the gene matches. Germline CDR1 LGHDT, CDR2 YNNKEL (reference sequence). CDR3 length: 15 residues. The CDR3 sequence is CASSLRTGAGEKLFF. CDR3 in DNA: TGTGCCAGCAGCCTACGGACAGGGGCCGGTGAAAAACTGTTTTTT.